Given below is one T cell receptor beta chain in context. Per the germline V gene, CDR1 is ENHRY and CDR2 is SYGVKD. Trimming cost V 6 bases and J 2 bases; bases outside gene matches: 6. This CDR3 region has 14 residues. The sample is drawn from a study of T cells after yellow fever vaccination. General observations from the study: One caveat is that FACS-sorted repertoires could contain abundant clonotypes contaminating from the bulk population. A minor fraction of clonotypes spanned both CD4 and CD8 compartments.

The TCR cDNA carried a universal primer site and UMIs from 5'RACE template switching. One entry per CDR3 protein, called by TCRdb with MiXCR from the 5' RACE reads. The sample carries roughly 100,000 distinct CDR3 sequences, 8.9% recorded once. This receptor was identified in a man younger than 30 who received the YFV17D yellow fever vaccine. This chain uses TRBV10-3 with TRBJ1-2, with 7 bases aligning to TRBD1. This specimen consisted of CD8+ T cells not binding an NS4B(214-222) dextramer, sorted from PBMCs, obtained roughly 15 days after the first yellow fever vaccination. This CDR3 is CAISPGQLNYGYTF. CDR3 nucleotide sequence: TGTGCCATCAGCCCGGGACAGCTAAACTATGGCTACACCTTC.